What follows are 8 T cell receptor beta chains derived from one specimen sequenced in a study of early T cells in non-severe SARS-CoV-2 infection listed by TCRdb under 2021. Receptors were amplified or captured by 5' RACE. The listed sequencing device is NextSeq 500. TCRdb cleaned the public reads at Q25 with fastp, built clones with MiXCR and kept in-frame beta chains. One record per CDR3 amino acid sequence lists the most common genes and DNA. Counted in this sample were about 27,000 distinct CDR3 sequences; 4% to 4.5% of them appeared once. Of the sample, under 4.5% is held by the ten largest clones. The material sequenced was whole blood. The receptor set was obtained from an adult who was a healthcare worker with PCR-confirmed SARS-CoV-2 infection or an uninfected control (not recorded which).

This clonotype was picked up many times. The chain combines TRBV28 with TRBJ2-5, with D possibly being TRBD1 (5 bases). V was clipped by 6 bases and J by 2 bases, with 13 bases between them. The CDR3 is 14 residues long. CDR1 and CDR2 from the germline V gene are MDHEN and SYDVKM. CDR3 DNA: TGTGCCAGCAGAACTGGGCCAGGGCAAGAGACCCAGTACTTC. Amino acids: CASRTGPGQETQYF.

The sample holds many counts of this clonotype. This chain connects TRBV27 to TRBJ2-5; TRBD2 matches at 8 bases. Germline CDR1 is MNHEY and CDR2 is SMNVEV (reference sequence). After removal of 8 bases from V and 1 base from J, the junction contained 6 bases not matched to a gene. The CDR3 consists of 14 residues. The CDR3 DNA sequence: TGTGCCAGCCTACTAGCGGATAGCCAAGAGACCCAGTACTTC. Translating it yields CASLLADSQETQYF.

In its sample, this clonotype was seen many times. The CDR3 reads CASAGRQPQHF. In nucleotides, the CDR3 is TGTGCCAGCGCGGGACGGCAGCCCCAGCATTTT. The chain couples TRBV6-1 to TRBJ1-5; perhaps TRBD1 as D (5 bases). Trimming removed 8 bases at V and 7 bases at J, with 9 bases between. Per germline, CDR1 MNHNS and CDR2 SASEGT. The CDR3 spans 11 residues.

This clonotype appeared a few times. The rearrangement joins TRBV28 to TRBJ2-3, with D hard to call. V gave up 4 bases and J gave up 9 bases, with 17 bases separating them. The germline gives CDR1 MDHEN, CDR2 SYDVKM. The CDR3 length is 14 residues. CDR3 loop: CASSSPGSLGTQYF. CDR3 nucleotides: TGTGCCAGCAGTTCTCCCGGGTCTCTCGGAACGCAGTATTTT.

This clonotype was observed a handful of times. The chain carries TRBV12-3 or TRBV12-4 and TRBJ2-5; 8 bases agree with TRBD2. This CDR3 region has 16 residues. V gave up 5 bases and J gave up 4 bases; unmatched junction bases: 12. This CDR3 reads CASSPDSPGGAETQYF. CDR3 sequence (DNA): TGTGCCAGCAGTCCGGACAGCCCCGGGGGGGCAGAGACCCAGTACTTC.

J is TRBJ1-6 and V is TRBV10-3, with 9 nucleotides matching TRBD1. Germline CDR1 is ENHRY and CDR2 is SYGVKD. The CDR3 totals 15 residues. Trimming took 3 bases from V and 7 from J; bases not matched to a gene: 4. CDR3 loop: CAISELDRGNSPLHF. CDR3 coding DNA: TGTGCCATCAGTGAACTGGACAGGGGAAATTCACCCCTCCACTTT.

CDR3 sequence: CASSPQGLTSTDTQYF. CDR3 bases: TGTGCCAGCAGCCCACAGGGGCTTACTAGCACAGATACGCAGTATTTT. The rearrangement joins TRBV7-2 to TRBJ2-3; 7 bases are shared with TRBD1. Germline loops: CDR1 SGHTA, CDR2 FQGNSA. This CDR3 spans 16 amino acids. The V segment lost 5 bases and the J segment 0 bases; nucleotides outside the gene matches: 8.

This clonotype was detected ten times or more. The chain is built from TRBV28 and TRBJ2-7; 7 bases fit TRBD1. The CDR3 totals 18 residues. V lost 5 bases and J lost 0; bases outside the gene matches: 16. Germline lookup yields CDR1 MDHEN and CDR2 SYDVKM. The CDR3 is CASSTHRDRLLISYEQYF. The CDR3 coding sequence is TGTGCCAGCAGTACCCACCGGGACAGACTCCTGATCTCCTACGAGCAGTACTTC.